The clone carrying this T cell receptor (beta chain) occurred many times. The source of the sample is a study of regulatory T cells in long-lasting Graves disease. This CDR3 is 13 amino acids long. The V and J ends lost 0 bases and 8 bases respectively, with 7 bases between them. The germline V gene encodes CDR1 LGHDT and CDR2 YNNKEL (reference sequence). Time point here: persistent/refractory GD, antithyroid drugs over 5 years with positive TRAb. The TCR library used RNA extracted from PBMCs. For TCR beta, libraries came from iRepertoire HTBI primers and Arm-PCR of CDR3 regions. TCRdb re-analysed the multiplex PCR reads in MiXCR, keeping a single row per CDR3 protein. The sample yields fewer than 450,000 distinct CDR3 sequences, less than 25% seen once.

The V call is TRBV3-1, the J call TRBJ2-2, with D unresolved. The origin of this receptor is a female donor with Graves disease. Source: peripheral blood mononuclear cells (PBMCs), taken when the disease was refractory, from a patient treated with antithyroid drugs. This CDR3 is CASSQELLGELFF. CDR3 bases: TGTGCCAGCAGCCAAGAGTTGCTGGGGGAGCTGTTTTTT.